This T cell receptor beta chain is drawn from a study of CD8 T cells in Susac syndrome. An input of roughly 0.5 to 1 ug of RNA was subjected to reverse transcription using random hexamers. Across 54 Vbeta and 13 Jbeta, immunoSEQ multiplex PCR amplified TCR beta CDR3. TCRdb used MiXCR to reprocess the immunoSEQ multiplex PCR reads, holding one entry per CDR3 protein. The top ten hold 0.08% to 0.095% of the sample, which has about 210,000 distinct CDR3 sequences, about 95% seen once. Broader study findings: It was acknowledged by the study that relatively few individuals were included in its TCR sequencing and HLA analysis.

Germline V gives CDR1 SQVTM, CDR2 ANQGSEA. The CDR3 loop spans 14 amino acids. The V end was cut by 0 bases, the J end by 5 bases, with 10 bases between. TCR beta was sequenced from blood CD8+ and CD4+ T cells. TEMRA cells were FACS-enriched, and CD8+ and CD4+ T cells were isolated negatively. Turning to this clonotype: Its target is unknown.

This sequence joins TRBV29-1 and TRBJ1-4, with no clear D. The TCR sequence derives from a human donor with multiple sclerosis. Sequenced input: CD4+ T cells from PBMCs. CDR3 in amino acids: CSVEEPGRNEKLFF. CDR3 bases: TGCAGCGTTGAAGAACCGGGGAGGAATGAAAAACTGTTTTTT. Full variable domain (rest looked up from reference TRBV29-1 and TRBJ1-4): SAVISQKPSRDICQRGTSLTIQCQVDSQVTMMFWYRQQPGQSLTLIATANQGSEATYESGFVIDKFPISRPNLTFSTLTVSNMSPEDSSIYLCSVEEPGRNEKLFFGSGTQLSVL.